This T cell receptor (beta chain) was obtained from a study of blood T cells in healthy people across ages. The study's findings and limits: Diversity of TCR beta per million T cells declined in a roughly linear way with age.

This clonotype was seen many times. Its antigen is currently unknown. A J-beta primer mix and a sample-barcoded 5' primer were used in a second PCR of about 7 to 12 cycles. Tags on each cDNA molecule came from a template-switch adaptor with 12 random nucleotides. TCRdb used MiXCR to reprocess the 5' RACE reads, holding one entry per CDR3 protein. This sample carries 500,000 to 700,000 distinct CDR3 sequences, approximately 30% of them seen once, and the ten largest clones take around a sixth. This TCR was sampled from a woman over 75 in good health. Specimen: blood.

CDR3: CASSQVDTVITDTQYF. Written as DNA, the CDR3 is TGCGCCAGCAGCCAAGTTGACACCGTCATCACAGATACGCAGTATTTT. This chain uses TRBV4-1 with TRBJ2-3; D is unresolved. This CDR3 has 16 amino acids. Germline loops: CDR1 MGHRA, CDR2 YSYEKL. Trimming removed 1 base at V and 2 bases at J, with 13 bases between.